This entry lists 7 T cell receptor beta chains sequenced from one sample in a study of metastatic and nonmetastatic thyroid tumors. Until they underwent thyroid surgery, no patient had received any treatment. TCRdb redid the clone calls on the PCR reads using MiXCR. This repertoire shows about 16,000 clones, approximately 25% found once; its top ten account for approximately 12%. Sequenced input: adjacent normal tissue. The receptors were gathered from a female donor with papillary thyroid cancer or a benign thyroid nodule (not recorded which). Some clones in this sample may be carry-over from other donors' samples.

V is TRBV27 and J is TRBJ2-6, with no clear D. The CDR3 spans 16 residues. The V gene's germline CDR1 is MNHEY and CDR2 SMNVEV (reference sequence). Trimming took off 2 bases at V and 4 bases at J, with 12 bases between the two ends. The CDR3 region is CASSLAGRAGANVLTF. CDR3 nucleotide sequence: TGTGCCAGCAGTTTAGCCGGCAGAGCGGGGGCCAACGTCCTGACTTTC.

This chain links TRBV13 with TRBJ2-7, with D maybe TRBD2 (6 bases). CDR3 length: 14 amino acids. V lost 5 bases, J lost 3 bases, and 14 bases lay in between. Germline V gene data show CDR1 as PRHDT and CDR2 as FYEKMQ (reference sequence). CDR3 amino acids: CASSPRDSLYEQYF. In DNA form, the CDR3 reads TGTGCCAGCAGCCCAAGGGACTCCCTCTACGAGCAGTACTTC.

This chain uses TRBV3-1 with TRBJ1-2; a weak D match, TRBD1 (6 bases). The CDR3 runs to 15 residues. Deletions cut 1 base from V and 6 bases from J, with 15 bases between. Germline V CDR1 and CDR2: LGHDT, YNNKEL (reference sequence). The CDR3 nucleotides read TGTGCCAGCAGCCAAGTGGAGGGGGGGAAGAATGGCTACACCTTC. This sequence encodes CASSQVEGGKNGYTF. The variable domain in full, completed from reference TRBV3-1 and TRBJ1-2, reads DTAVSQTPKYLVTQMGNDKSIKCEQNLGHDTMYWYKQDSKKFLKIMFSYNNKELIINETVPNRFSPKSPDKAHLNLHINSLELGDSAVYFCASSQVEGGKNGYTFGSGTRLTVV.

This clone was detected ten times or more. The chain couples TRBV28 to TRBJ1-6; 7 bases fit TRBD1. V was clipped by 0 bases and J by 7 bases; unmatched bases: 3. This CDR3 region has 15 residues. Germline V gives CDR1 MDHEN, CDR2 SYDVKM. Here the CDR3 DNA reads TGTGCCAGCAGTTTATGGTCGGGACAGAATTCACCCCTCCACTTT. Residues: CASSLWSGQNSPLHF.

CDR3 coding DNA: TGTGCCAGCAGTTCTTCCAGGGTCAATGAGCAGTTCTTC. This codes for CASSSSRVNEQFF. This chain links TRBV28 with TRBJ2-1, with a possible D match to TRBD1 (5 bases). CDR1 and CDR2 (germline): MDHEN, SYDVKM. This CDR3 region has 13 residues. The V end lost 4 bases, the J end lost 6 bases, and 10 bases lay between the germline ends.

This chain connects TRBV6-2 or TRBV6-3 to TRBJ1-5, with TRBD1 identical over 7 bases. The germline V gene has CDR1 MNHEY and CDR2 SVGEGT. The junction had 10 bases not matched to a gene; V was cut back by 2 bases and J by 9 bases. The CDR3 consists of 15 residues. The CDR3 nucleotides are TGTGCCAGCAGTTACCTTGGGGACAGCTATCCGCCCCAGCATTTT. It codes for CASSYLGDSYPPQHF.

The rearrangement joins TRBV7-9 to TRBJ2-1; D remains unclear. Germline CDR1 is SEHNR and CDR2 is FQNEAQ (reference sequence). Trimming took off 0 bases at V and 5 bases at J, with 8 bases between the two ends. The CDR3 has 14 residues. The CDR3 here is CASSLAMGNNEQFF. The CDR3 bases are TGTGCCAGCAGCTTAGCTATGGGGAACAATGAGCAGTTCTTC.